Below are 17 T cell receptor beta chains sequenced from a single sample in a study of blood T cell repertoires in COVID-19 (dated by TCRdb to the early 2020s). Libraries were made using the immunoSEQ multiplex PCR assay. The table comes from immuneACCESS by way of TCRdb, which keeps in-frame sequences with V and J called. Part of the clones is missing from these tables; in studies checked, under half for an unresolved V gene and the rest for unknown reasons. The sample table holds some 260,000 clones, of which 70% to 85% were seen once. Roughly 4.2% of the sample goes to the ten largest clones. The source material was peripheral blood. The receptors stem from a woman aged 40-49 years with active or convalescent COVID-19.

J is TRBJ1-2 and V is TRBV4-1; TRBD1 matches 8 bases. CDR1 and CDR2 from the germline V gene are MGHRA and YSYEKL. The V and J ends lost 2 bases and 6 bases, in that order; junction bases with no gene match: 8. This CDR3 comprises 15 residues. CDR3: CASSQIDRGENGYTF. The CDR3 DNA is TGCGCCAGCAGCCAAATCGACAGGGGAGAAAATGGCTACACCTTC.

This clone was seen a few times. CDR3 nucleotide sequence: TGTGCCAGCAGCTCGCTACCCGGGACAGGCACGGGGACCTTC. It codes for CASSSLPGTGTGTF. The genes are TRBV28 and TRBJ1-2; 8 bases are shared with TRBD1. J gave up 14 bases and V 6 bases, and 17 bases lay outside the gene matches. Germline CDR1 and CDR2: MDHEN and SYDVKM. The CDR3 runs 14 residues.

The chain links TRBV2 to TRBJ2-2; a possible D gene is TRBD2 (6 bases). V gave up 8 bases and J gave up 13 bases, with 14 bases separating them. This CDR3 region has 11 residues. Germline V gene data show CDR1 as SNHLY and CDR2 as FYNNEI. The CDR3 region has the DNA TGTGCCAGCCGTCCGGCGGGGAGGCTGTTTTTT. Its protein is CASRPAGRLFF.

V gene TRBV3-1 (or the pseudogene TRBV3-2) combines with J gene TRBJ1-3, with D hard to call. V lost 0 bases and J 0 bases, leaving 15 bases between the germline ends. The CDR3 has 18 residues. The V gene's germline CDR1 is LGHDT and CDR2 YNNKEL (reference sequence). CDR3 sequence (DNA): TGTGCCAGCAGCCAAGACCTTACCCTCCGGGTCTCTGGAAACACCATATATTTT. Amino acids: CASSQDLTLRVSGNTIYF.

The J gene is TRBJ1-5, the V gene TRBV5-1; 9 positions match TRBD1. CDR3 length: 16 residues. Germline lookup yields CDR1 SGHRS and CDR2 YFSETQ. The ends lost 1 base at V and 1 base at J; junction bases unmatched: 3. The CDR3 spells CASSLTGGESNQPQHF. The CDR3, as DNA: TGCGCCAGCAGCTTGACAGGGGGCGAAAGCAATCAGCCCCAGCATTTT.

V usage is TRBV9 and J usage is TRBJ1-4; TRBD1 matches 8 bases. Per the germline V gene, CDR1 is SGDLS and CDR2 is YYNGEE. The V segment lost 1 base and the J segment 7 bases; nucleotides outside the gene matches: 6. The CDR3 has 15 amino acids. As DNA, the CDR3 is TGTGCCAGCAGCGTACAACAGGGGGGAAGTGAAAAACTGTTTTTT. Its protein product is CASSVQQGGSEKLFF.

The CDR3 DNA is TGTGCCAGCAGCCGAAACCCGACAGGGATTGGAAACACCATATATTTT. It yields the protein CASSRNPTGIGNTIYF. The chain combines TRBV3-1 (or the pseudogene TRBV3-2) with TRBJ1-3; 7 positions match TRBD1. This CDR3 spans 16 amino acids. V lost 4 bases and J lost 3; bases outside the gene matches: 9. Per the germline V gene, CDR1 is LGHDT and CDR2 is YNNKEL (reference sequence).

The chain is built from TRBV5-4 and TRBJ2-3; D gene unclear. The CDR3 covers 15 residues. Germline CDR1 and CDR2: SGHNT and YYREEE (reference sequence). V lost 0 bases, J lost 2 bases, and 10 bases lay in between. For the CDR3, the DNA is TGTGCCAGCAGCTTGGAACAGACCATCACAGATACGCAGTATTTT. Translating gives CASSLEQTITDTQYF.

This chain joins TRBV15 and TRBJ2-6; 10 bases are shared with TRBD1. CDR3 length: 16 amino acids. From germline, CDR1 is LNHNV and CDR2 YYDKDF (reference sequence). Trimming took 7 bases from V and 1 from J; bases not matched to a gene: 4. CDR3 bases: TGTGCCACCACCGGACAGGGGGGGTCTGGGGCCAACGTCCTGACTTTC. Protein product: CATTGQGGSGANVLTF.

This chain uses TRBV6-5 with TRBJ1-1, with no clear D. Trimming took 7 bases from V and 5 from J, leaving 14 bases between them. Looked up from germline, CDR1 is MNHEY and CDR2 is SVGAGI. The CDR3 covers 13 residues. The CDR3 loop is CASKDYLDTEAFF. CDR3 DNA: TGTGCCAGCAAGGACTATTTAGATACTGAAGCTTTCTTT.

The gene calls are TRBV28 and TRBJ1-3, with 7 positions matching TRBD1. The CDR3 has 15 amino acids. J was trimmed by 5 bases and V by 5 bases; bases with no gene match: 9. CDR1 is MDHEN, CDR2 SYDVKM, per germline. The CDR3 sequence: CASSTHRGERNTIYF. The CDR3 coding sequence is TGTGCCAGCAGTACGCACAGGGGAGAAAGAAACACCATATATTTT.

The rearrangement joins TRBV10-1 to TRBJ2-1; 10 bases fit TRBD1. Germline V gene sequence: CDR1 WNHNN, CDR2 SYGVQD (reference sequence). After removal of 6 bases from V and 7 bases from J, the junction contained 6 bases not matched to a gene. CDR3 length: 14 amino acids. The CDR3 loop reads CASRRRQGANEQFF. The DNA of the CDR3 is TGCGCCAGCAGGAGGAGACAGGGGGCAAATGAGCAGTTCTTC.

The V and J genes are TRBV2 and TRBJ2-1; 14 bases fit TRBD2. Trimming took 5 bases from V and 14 from J; bases not matched to a gene: 8. Per the germline V gene, CDR1 is SNHLY and CDR2 is FYNNEI. The CDR3 runs to 14 residues. The CDR3 sequence is CASSLGLAGAEEFF. CDR3 in DNA: TGTGCCAGCAGTCTGGGACTAGCGGGGGCGGAGGAGTTCTTC.

The chain couples TRBV27 to TRBJ2-6; D uncertain. The ends were cut back, 3 bases at V and 1 base at J, with 7 bases in the middle. This CDR3 contains 15 residues. The germline gives CDR1 MNHEY, CDR2 SMNVEV (reference sequence). In DNA, the CDR3 is TGTGCCAGCAGTTTTTCCGGGTCTGGGGCCAACGTCCTGACTTTC. Protein product: CASSFSGSGANVLTF.

As DNA, the CDR3 is TGTGCCAGCAGCTTGAACAGGGTTGGCTACACCTTC. Protein product: CASSLNRVGYTF. The genes are TRBV7-9 and TRBJ1-2; D possibly corresponds to TRBD1 (6 bases). CDR1 and CDR2 (germline): SEHNR, FQNEAQ (reference sequence). Trimming took 3 bases from V and 7 from J, leaving 9 bases between them. This CDR3 has 12 residues.

The rearrangement links TRBV11-1 to TRBJ1-1; D remains unclear. The CDR3 has 13 amino acids. Germline V lookup: CDR1 SGHAT, CDR2 FQDESV (reference sequence). Trimming removed 1 base at V and 5 bases at J, with 8 bases between. The CDR3, as DNA: TGTGCCAGCAGCTTAGACTCGATGACTGAAGCTTTCTTT. Translation gives CASSLDSMTEAFF.

CDR3 DNA sequence: TGTGCCAGCAGTGACAGGGGTTTTGGTAATTCACCCCTCCACTTT. This sequence encodes CASSDRGFGNSPLHF. V and J are TRBV28 and TRBJ1-6; TRBD1 aligns across 8 bases. The CDR3 spans 15 residues. V was pared by 5 bases and J by 6 bases, with 6 bases of the junction left unmatched. CDR1 MDHEN and CDR2 SYDVKM come from the germline V gene.